The rows below give T cell receptor beta chains drawn from one sample of a study of blood T cells in healthy people across ages. TCRdb re-derived calls from the 5' RACE reads in MiXCR, one entry per CDR3 protein. The sample lists about 1.6 million distinct CDR3 sequences, roughly 32% seen once, with about 11% in the top ten. Sequencing was done on a sample of blood. The receptor set was obtained from a woman aged 25 to 45 in good health. The CDR3 runs from the conserved cysteine through the conserved F or W. The D gene is left open where the match is weak. Size tells how often a clone was seen (once, few, many) or the class of an expanded clone, and some rows leave it out.

D | size | J | V | DNA | CDR3
TRBD1 | - | TRBJ2-4 | TRBV11-2 | TGTGCCAGCAGCCCCCGACAGGGTGTGGGCCGTATTAACATTCAGTACTTC | CASSPRQGVGRINIQYF
- | many | TRBJ2-1 | TRBV7-2 | TGTGCCAGCAGCGCGGGACAGAGCTCCTACAATGAGCAGTTCTTC | CASSAGQSSYNEQFF
- | - | TRBJ1-5 | TRBV7-2 | TGTGCCAGCACCACGGTAGGGGCCCTCAGTCAGCCCCAGCATTTT | CASTTVGALSQPQHF
TRBD2 | few | TRBJ2-5 | TRBV6-6 | TGTGCCAGCAGTTACTTGGCTAGCGGGGATGAAACCCAGTACTTC | CASSYLASGDETQYF
- | once | TRBJ1-5 | TRBV27 | TGTGCCAGCAGTCCAAGGGTTGACAAACCCCAGCATTTT | CASSPRVDKPQHF
TRBD2 | - | TRBJ2-3 | TRBV14 | TGTGCCAGCAGCCCGAGGGGTAGCGGGAGTGATATGCAGTATTTT | CASSPRGSGSDMQYF
TRBD2 | few | TRBJ2-7 | TRBV27 | TGTGCCAGCAGTTCTAGTTCAGCGGGAGCGGGAGAGCAGTACTTC | CASSSSSAGAGEQYF
- | once | TRBJ1-1 | TRBV5-4 | TGTGCCAGCAGACTGGCGAGGGGGGACACTGAAGCTTTCTTT | CASRLARGDTEAFF
TRBD1 | - | TRBJ1-4 | TRBV7-2 | TGTGCCAGCAGCTCATGGGACAGCCAAAAACTGTTTTTT | CASSSWDSQKLFF
- | - | TRBJ1-2 | TRBV29-1 | - | CSVKDWSYGCTF
- | few | TRBJ2-3 | TRBV5-1 | TGCGCCAGCAGCTTGGACGGGGCGCAAGCAGATACGCAGTATTTT | CASSLDGAQADTQYF
- | - | TRBJ2-2 | TRBV4-2 | TGTGCCAGCAGCCAAGATCTGAGCGACACCGGGGAGCTGTTTTTT | CASSQDLSDTGELFF
TRBD1 | few | TRBJ1-2 | TRBV24-1 | TGTGCCACCAGTGACGCCGGGACAGCGCCCTATGGCTACACCTTC | CATSDAGTAPYGYTF
TRBD2 | - | TRBJ2-1 | TRBV12-3/TRBV12-4 | TGTGCCAGCCGCCCGGGACTAGTGGTCAATGAGCAGTTCTTC | CASRPGLVVNEQFF
TRBD1 | - | TRBJ1-5 | TRBV6-6 | TGTGCCAGCAGTCAGAGACAGGGGGAACAGCCCCAGCATTTT | CASSQRQGEQPQHF
- | few | TRBJ2-7 | TRBV27 | TGTGCCAGCAGTCCAACACTAGGGACAATCAGCTCCTACGAGCAGTACTTC | CASSPTLGTISSYEQYF
- | few | TRBJ2-2 | TRBV5-1 | TGCGCCAGCAGAGTCGCCACTTACACCGGGGAGCTGTTTTTT | CASRVATYTGELFF
TRBD1 | - | TRBJ1-4 | TRBV12-3/TRBV12-4 | TGTGCCAGCAGTCCCGACAGGGATGAAAAACTGTTTTTT | CASSPDRDEKLFF
- | - | TRBJ2-3 | TRBV3-1 | TGTGCCAGCAGCCCCCGCGTAAGCGGAAGCACAGATACGCAGTATTTT | CASSPRVSGSTDTQYF
- | - | TRBJ1-6 | TRBV5-1 | TGCGCCAGCAGGTCGGACAGCGATAATTCACCCCTCCACTTT | CASRSDSDNSPLHF
- | once | TRBJ1-1 | TRBV12-5 | TGTGCTAGTGGCCCAGGGAGCGACACTGAAGCTTTCTTT | CASGPGSDTEAFF
TRBD2 | - | TRBJ2-7 | TRBV29-1 | TGCAGCATGAGAACTAGCGGGTCCTACGAGCAGTACTTC | CSMRTSGSYEQYF
- | few | TRBJ2-2 | TRBV10-3 | TGTGCCTCGGTTTCGGGGAACACCGGGGAGCTGTTTTTT | CASVSGNTGELFF
- | few | TRBJ1-1 | TRBV29-1 | TGCAGCGTGGGGGGGCAAATAGCTTTCTTT | CSVGGQIAFF
TRBD1 | - | TRBJ2-5 | TRBV28 | TGTGCCAGCAGCGCCCGTCGGGGCAGGGGGGAGACCCAGTACTTC | CASSARRGRGETQYF
- | - | TRBJ2-7 | TRBV9 | TGTGCCAGCAGCTTGGAAGCGGAAAGCTCCTACGAGCAGTACTTC | CASSLEAESSYEQYF
- | - | TRBJ2-7 | TRBV6-2/TRBV6-3 | TGTGCCAGCAGTCCAACTAGAGCCTACGAGCAGTACTTC | CASSPTRAYEQYF